This TCR beta chain came from a study of Ad26.COV2.S vaccination and SARS-CoV-2 variants (dated by TCRdb to about 2021). In terms of the full investigation: Donors in the vaccine arm were drawn from COV1001, a multicentre, randomized, double-blind, placebo-controlled phase I-IIa trial testing Ad26.COV2.S in healthy adults. Ad26.COV2.S was given intramuscularly at 5x10^10 or 1x10^11 viral particles, as a single shot or as two shots 56 days apart. The specificity and breadth of SARS-CoV-2-reactive T cell receptors after Ad26.COV2.S vaccination were assessed by TCRbeta repertoire sequencing. Trial participants were randomized into five groups of five: low-dose or high-dose Ad26.COV2.S given once or twice, or placebo on both occasions. A total of approximately 30 samples were included in the TCR-sequenced set, comprising 19 Ad26.COV2.S vaccine recipients, 5 placebo recipients and 8 SARS-CoV-2 convalescent individuals. Throughout the experiments and outcome assessment, investigators stayed blinded to trial group allocation. Study-wide conclusions, independent of this receptor: The authors noted that total T cell responses may have been underestimated by the TCR breadth and depth analyses. Higher spike-specific TCR breadth was observed in Ad26.COV2.S recipients than in placebo recipients (P = 0.0014). After vaccination, substantial breadth of spike-specific CD8+ and CD4+ T cell responses was reported. Vaccine and placebo recipients had comparable non-spike TCR breadth, which fits with the vaccine containing only spike. The study lacked the statistical power to compare responses across vaccine doses or regimens.

The immunoSEQ Assay was used to sequence TCRbeta CDR3 regions. After extraction, genomic DNA underwent amplification by bias-controlled multiplex PCR, followed by high-throughput sequencing. Per the authors' processing: To quantify the absolute abundance of every unique TCRbeta CDR3 region, sequences were collapsed and filtered. T cell fraction was estimated by normalization of TCRbeta template counts to usable DNA, with usable DNA being measured through amplification of reference genes present in all nucleated cells. Repertoire TCRs were annotated as SARS-CoV-2-specific by exact matching of V gene, CDR3 amino acid sequence and J gene to a known reactive TCR set. The reference SARS-CoV-2 TCR set was derived from MIRA and filtered for enrichment in COVID-19-positive ImmuneCODE repertoires, a step that removed public or cross-reactive TCRs. Drawing on the MIRA antigens, annotated TCRs were analysed further at the level of specific ORF or position within ORF. Depth was the summed frequency of annotated unique rearrangements, while breadth was defined as annotated unique rearrangements over total unique productive rearrangements. Two-sided Wilcoxon rank-sum tests were applied when comparing TCR breadth between groups. Drawn from immuneACCESS, this table holds only the in-frame rearrangements with V and J called that TCRdb kept. Clones are partly lost; checked studies trace under half to an unresolved V gene and leave the rest unexplained. V, J and clone size are those of that table, while D and trimming were read from the DNA. This sample gives approximately 420,000 clones in total; approximately 90% of them show up just once. 3.6% of the sample is held by the ten biggest clonotypes.

The sample holds one count of this clone. Its antigen remains unidentified. No much larger clone is present one base from it, and per-base qualities are unavailable. In light of the paper, this sample's treatment or condition label describes: 15 to 20 received Ad26.COV2.S at low or high dose, single or two shots; about 5 received placebo; per-sample allocation not given. For vaccine and placebo recipients, repertoires were sequenced using samples collected on day 63 after the first injection. In Cohort 1b, 25 adults aged 18-55 years were enrolled at a single site in Boston, USA, between 29 July and 7 August 2020. As a vaccine, Ad26.COV2.S was a replication-incompetent adenovirus type 26 vector that expressed a prefusion-stabilized SARS-CoV-2 spike protein derived from the original Wuhan strain. Germline trimming: 0 bases from V, 4 bases from J; junction bases outside gene matches: 9. CDR1 and CDR2, per the germline V gene (reference sequence), are SEHNR and FQNEAQ. The CDR3 starts with the cysteine, ends with the phenylalanine, and has 18 residues. The retained sequence is limited to the CDR3, 54 bases, with the frame set at the first base.

The source was peripheral blood, collected in a trial of Ad26.COV2.S vaccine versus placebo. The sequence was collected from a person aged 18-65 years who received the Ad26.COV2.S COVID-19 vaccine or a placebo. The chain is made from TRBV7-9 and TRBJ2-1, with 10 bases matching TRBD2. The encoded CDR3 is CASSLALLAGDIYNEQFF. The nucleotide sequence is TGTGCCAGCAGCTTAGCTCTGCTAGCGGGGGACATTTACAATGAGCAGTTCTTC. Where the CDR3 stops, the reference TRBV7-9 and TRBJ2-1 genes take over; the full variable domain is DTGVSQNPRHKITKRGQNVTFRCDPISEHNRLYWYRQTLGQGPEFLTYFQNEAQLEKSRLLSDRFSAERPKGSFSTLEIQRTEQGDSAMYLCASSLALLAGDIYNEQFFGPGTRLTVL.